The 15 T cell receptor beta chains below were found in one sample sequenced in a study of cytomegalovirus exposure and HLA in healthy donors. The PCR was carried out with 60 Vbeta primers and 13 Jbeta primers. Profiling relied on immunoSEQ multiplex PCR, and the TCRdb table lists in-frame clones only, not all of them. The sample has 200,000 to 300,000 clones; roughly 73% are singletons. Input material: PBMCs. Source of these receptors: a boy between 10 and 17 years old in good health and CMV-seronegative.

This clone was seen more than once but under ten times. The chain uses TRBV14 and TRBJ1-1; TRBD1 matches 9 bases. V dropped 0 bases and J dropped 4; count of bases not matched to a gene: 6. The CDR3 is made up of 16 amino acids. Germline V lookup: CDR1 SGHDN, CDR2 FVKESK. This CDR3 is CASSQEQGAGATEAFF. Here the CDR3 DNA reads TGTGCCAGCAGCCAAGAACAGGGGGCTGGTGCCACTGAAGCTTTCTTT.

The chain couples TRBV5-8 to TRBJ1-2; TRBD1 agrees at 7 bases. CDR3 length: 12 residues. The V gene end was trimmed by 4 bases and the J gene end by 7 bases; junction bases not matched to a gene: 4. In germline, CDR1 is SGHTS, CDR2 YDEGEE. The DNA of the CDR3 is TGTGCCAGCAGCACGACAGGGATTGGCTACACCTTC. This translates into CASSTTGIGYTF.

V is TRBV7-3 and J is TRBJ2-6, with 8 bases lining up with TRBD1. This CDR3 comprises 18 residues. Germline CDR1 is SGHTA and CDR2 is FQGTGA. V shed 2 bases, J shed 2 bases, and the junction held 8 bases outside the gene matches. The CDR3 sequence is CASSLLTGGPPGANVLTF. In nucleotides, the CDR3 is TGTGCCAGCAGCTTACTTACAGGGGGTCCCCCTGGGGCCAACGTCCTGACTTTC.

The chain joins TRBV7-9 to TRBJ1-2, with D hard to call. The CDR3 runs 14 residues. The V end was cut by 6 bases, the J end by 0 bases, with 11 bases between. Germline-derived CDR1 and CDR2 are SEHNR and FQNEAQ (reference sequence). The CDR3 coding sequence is TGTGCCAGCAGTAGACACCATACTAACTATGGCTACACCTTC. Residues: CASSRHHTNYGYTF.

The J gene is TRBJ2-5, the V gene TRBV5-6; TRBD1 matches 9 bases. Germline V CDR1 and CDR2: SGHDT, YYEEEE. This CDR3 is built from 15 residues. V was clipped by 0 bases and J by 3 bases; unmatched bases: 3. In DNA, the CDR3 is TGTGCCAGCAGCTTGGTGGACAGGGGAGAAGAGACCCAGTACTTC. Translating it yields CASSLVDRGEETQYF.

The CDR3 loop is CAIPEGNLRDTIYF. The CDR3 region has the DNA TGCGCCATCCCAGAGGGAAATCTCCGGGACACCATATATTTT. The V call is TRBV5-1, the J call TRBJ1-3, with no clear D. This CDR3 has 14 amino acids. Per germline, CDR1 SGHRS and CDR2 YFSETQ. Trimming shortened V by 9 bases and J by 8 bases, and 21 bases separated the two germline ends. Together with reference TRBV5-1 and TRBJ1-3, the CDR3 gives the full variable domain: KAGVTQTPRYLIKTRGQQVTLSCSPISGHRSVSWYQQTPGQGLQFLFEYFSETQRNKGNFPGRFSGRQFSNSRSEMNVSTLELGDSALYLCAIPEGNLRDTIYFGEGSWLTVV.

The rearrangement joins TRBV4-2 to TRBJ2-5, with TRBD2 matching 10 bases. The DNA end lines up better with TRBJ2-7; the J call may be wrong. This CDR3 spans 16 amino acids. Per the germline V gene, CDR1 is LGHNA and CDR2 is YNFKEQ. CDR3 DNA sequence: TGTGCCAGCAGCCGTCGAGCGGGAGGGGTGCTCAACGAGCAGTACTTC. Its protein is CASSRRAGGVLNEQYF.

CDR3: CSAWTGKAFF. The CDR3 DNA sequence: TGCAGTGCTTGGACAGGTAAAGCTTTCTTT. The chain links TRBV20-1 to TRBJ1-1, with 7 bases that match TRBD1. With 5 bases clipped from V and 9 bases from J, the junction kept 3 bases outside the gene matches. The CDR3 totals 10 residues. Germline V CDR1 and CDR2: DFQATT, SNEGSKA (reference sequence).

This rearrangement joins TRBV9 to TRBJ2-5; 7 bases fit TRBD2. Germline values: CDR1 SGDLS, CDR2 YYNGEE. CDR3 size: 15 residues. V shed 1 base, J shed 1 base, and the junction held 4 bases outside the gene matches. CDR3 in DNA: TGTGCCAGCAGCGTAATGGGACTAAGCCAAGAGACCCAGTACTTC. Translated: CASSVMGLSQETQYF.

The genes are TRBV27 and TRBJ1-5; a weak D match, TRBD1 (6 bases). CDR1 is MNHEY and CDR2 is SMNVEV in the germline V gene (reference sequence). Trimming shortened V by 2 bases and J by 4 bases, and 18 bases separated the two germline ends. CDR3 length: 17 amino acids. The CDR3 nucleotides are TGTGCCAGCAGTTTAGTGGGGGCCCTTGATCCAAATCAGCCCCAGCATTTT. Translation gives CASSLVGALDPNQPQHF.

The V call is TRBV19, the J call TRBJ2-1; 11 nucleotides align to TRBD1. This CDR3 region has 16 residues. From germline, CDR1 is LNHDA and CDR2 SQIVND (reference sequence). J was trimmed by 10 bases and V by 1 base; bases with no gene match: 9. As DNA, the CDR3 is TGTGCCAGTAGTATAGGGTGGGACAGGGGGGCCAAAGAGCAGTTCTTC. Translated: CASSIGWDRGAKEQFF. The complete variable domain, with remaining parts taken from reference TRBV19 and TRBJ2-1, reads DGGITQSPKYLFRKEGQNVTLSCEQNLNHDAMYWYRQDPGQGLRLIYYSQIVNDFQKGDIAEGYSVSREKKESFPLTVTSAQKNPTAFYLCASSIGWDRGAKEQFFGPGTRLTVL.

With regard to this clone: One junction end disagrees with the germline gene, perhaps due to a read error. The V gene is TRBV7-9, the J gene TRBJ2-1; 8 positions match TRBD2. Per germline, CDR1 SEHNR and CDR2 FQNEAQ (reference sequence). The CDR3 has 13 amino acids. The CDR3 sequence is CASSLGPLGLGVF. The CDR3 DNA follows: TGTGCCAGCAGCTTAGGTCCCTTGGGACTAGGGGTCTTC.

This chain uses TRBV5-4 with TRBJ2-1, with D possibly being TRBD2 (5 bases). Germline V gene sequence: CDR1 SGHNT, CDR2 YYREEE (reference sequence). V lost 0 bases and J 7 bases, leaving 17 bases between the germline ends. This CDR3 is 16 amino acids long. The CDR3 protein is CASSLGALLRGNEQFF. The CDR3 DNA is TGTGCCAGCAGCTTGGGGGCTTTATTGAGAGGGAATGAGCAGTTCTTC.

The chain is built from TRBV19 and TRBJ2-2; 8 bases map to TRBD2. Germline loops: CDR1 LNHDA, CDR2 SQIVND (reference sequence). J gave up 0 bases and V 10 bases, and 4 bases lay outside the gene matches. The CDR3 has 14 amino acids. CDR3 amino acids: CATVAGPNTGELFF. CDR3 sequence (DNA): TGTGCCACCGTAGCGGGGCCGAACACCGGGGAGCTGTTTTTT.

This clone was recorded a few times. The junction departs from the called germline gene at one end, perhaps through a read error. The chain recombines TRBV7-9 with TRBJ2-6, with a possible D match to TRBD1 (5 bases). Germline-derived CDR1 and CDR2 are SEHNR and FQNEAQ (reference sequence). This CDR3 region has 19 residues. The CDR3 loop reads CSSSLVRWFTGAGANVLTF. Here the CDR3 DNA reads TGTTCCAGCAGCTTAGTACGCTGGTTTACAGGTGCTGGGGCCAACGTCCTGACTTTC.